This T cell receptor beta chain was found in a study of cytomegalovirus exposure and HLA in healthy donors. After removal of 3 bases from V and 1 base from J, the junction contained 6 bases not matched to a gene. Per germline, CDR1 SGHTA and CDR2 FQGNSA. This CDR3 has 15 amino acids. The PCR used 60 Vbeta and 13 Jbeta primers. Clones were read by immunoSEQ multiplex PCR, and TCRdb kept only the in-frame ones, dropping some. The sample has about 190,000 clones; more than 80% are singletons. Study-wide results and limits: Sequencing likely produced, as an artifact, a cluster of highly shared sequence variants. Rates of TCR association differed by HLA locus in a later analysis, with DRB1 highest and HLA-C lowest.

To note about this clone: Its matching antigen is unknown.

The chain couples TRBV7-2 to TRBJ2-7, with 7 bases aligning to TRBD1. Specimen: PBMCs. This receptor was obtained from a woman aged 45 to 65 in good health and CMV-seropositive. The CDR3 protein is CASSFVPGGSYEQYF. The DNA for the CDR3 is TGTGCCAGCAGCTTTGTGCCAGGGGGATCCTACGAGCAGTACTTC.